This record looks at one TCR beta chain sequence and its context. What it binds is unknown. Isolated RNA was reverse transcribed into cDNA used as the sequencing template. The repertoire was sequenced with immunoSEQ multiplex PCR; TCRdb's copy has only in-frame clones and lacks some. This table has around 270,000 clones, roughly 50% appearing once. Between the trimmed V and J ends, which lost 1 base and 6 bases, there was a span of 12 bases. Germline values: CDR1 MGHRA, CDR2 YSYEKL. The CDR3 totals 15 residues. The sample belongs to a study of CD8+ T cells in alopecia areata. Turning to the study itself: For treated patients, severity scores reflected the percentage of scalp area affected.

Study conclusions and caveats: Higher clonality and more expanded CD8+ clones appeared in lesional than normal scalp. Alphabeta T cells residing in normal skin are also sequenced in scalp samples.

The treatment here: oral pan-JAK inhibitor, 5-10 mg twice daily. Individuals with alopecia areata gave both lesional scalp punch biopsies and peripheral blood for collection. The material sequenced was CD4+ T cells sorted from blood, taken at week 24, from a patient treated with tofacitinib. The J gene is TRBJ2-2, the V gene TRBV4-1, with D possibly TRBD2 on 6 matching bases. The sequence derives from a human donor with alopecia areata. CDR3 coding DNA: TGCGCCAGCAGCCAAGCCCCCTGGGGGGCCGGGGAGCTGTTTTTT. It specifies CASSQAPWGAGELFF.